The rows below give T cell receptor beta chains drawn from one sample of a study of shared clonotypes between healthy human individuals. The data were produced by immunoSEQ multiplex PCR, yet TCRdb's version contains in-frame clones alone and is incomplete. The table has a few million clones, more than 80% seen once. Sequencing used naive CD4+ T cells from PBMCs. Every receptor here comes from a man in his late teens or twenties in good health. Some clones in this sample may be carry-over from other donors' samples. Both conserved end residues are part of each CDR3. A D gene is named only where the DNA matches it firmly. Clone size appears in some rows only: once, few, many, or a class for an expanded clone.

>TRBJ1-2|-|-|TRBV11-1|15
TGTGCCAGCAGCTTAAGGGTCCGGGGTGATACGAGCTACACCTTC
CASSLRVRGDTSYTF
>TRBJ2-5|-|TRBD1|TRBV5-5|13
TGTGCCAGCAGCGGGACAGGACAAGAGACCCAGTACTTC
CASSGTGQETQYF
>TRBJ1-2|-|-|TRBV28|18
TGTGCCAGCAGCCGCTTGGAGGGCACCTCAAATTACCATTATGGCTACACCTTC
CASSRLEGTSNYHYGYTF
>TRBJ1-3|few|-|TRBV6-5|13
TGTGCCACACGAGAGCACTCTGGAAACACCATATATTTT
CATREHSGNTIYF
>TRBJ2-6|-|-|TRBV28|16
TGTGCCAGCACCCCAGGGGGGGCGCGAGGGGCCAACGTCCTGACTTTC
CASTPGGARGANVLTF
>TRBJ1-2|-|-|TRBV7-2|15
TGTGCCAGCAGCTTAGCGCGGGGGGCTACTAACCGCTACACCTTC
CASSLARGATNRYTF
>TRBJ2-1|-|-|TRBV2|9
TGTGCCAGTAACGATGAGCAGTTCTTC
CASNDEQFF
>TRBJ2-3|-|-|TRBV5-1|15
TGCGCCAGCAGCCCGGGTTTAAGGAGCACAGATACGCAGTATTTT
CASSPGLRSTDTQYF
>TRBJ2-3|-|-|TRBV9|12
TGTGCCAGCAGCGCGGAAGGGGATACGCAGTATTTT
CASSAEGDTQYF
>TRBJ1-5|-|-|TRBV19|12
TGTGCCAGTAGTACCGCTCAGGGGCCCCAGCATTTT
CASSTAQGPQHF
>TRBJ1-1|-|-|TRBV10-3|15
TGTGCCATCAGTGGCAGGGGATCCTTGTCGACTGAAGCTTTCTTT
CAISGRGSLSTEAFF
>TRBJ1-1|-|-|TRBV5-3|14
TGTGCCAGAAGCTTTCGGGCAGGGGTCACTGAAGCTTTCTTT
CARSFRAGVTEAFF
>TRBJ2-3|-|-|TRBV7-3|15
TGTGCCAGCAGCTTCTCCGGGAGTCAGGCAGATACGCAGTATTTT
CASSFSGSQADTQYF
>TRBJ1-1|-|-|TRBV25-1|12
TGTGCCAGCAGACCGGACAGAGGTGAAGCTTTCTTT
CASRPDRGEAFF
>TRBJ2-2|few|-|TRBV7-3|12
TGTGCCAGCAGCCGGGACACCGGGGAGCTGTTTTTT
CASSRDTGELFF
>TRBJ2-5|-|-|TRBV2|19
-
CASRGARGLSLFGQETQYF
>TRBJ1-1|-|-|TRBV28|12
TGTGCCAGCGCAAGGGTGAACACTGAAGCTTTCTTT
CASARVNTEAFF
>TRBJ2-1|-|TRBD1|TRBV2|14
TGTGCCGGAGGACCGGACAGGGACCACAATGAGCAGTTCTTC
CAGGPDRDHNEQFF
>TRBJ1-4|-|-|TRBV2|17
TGTGCCAGCAGTGATTCGGTCAGGGGAGCAGGAAATGAAAAACTGTTTTTT
CASSDSVRGAGNEKLFF
>TRBJ1-1|-|-|TRBV6-4|13
TGTGCCAGTTCCAGGGAGCCGAACACTGAAGCTTTCTTT
CASSREPNTEAFF
>TRBJ1-6|-|-|TRBV10-3|12
TGTGCCATCGGCGCTATGAATTCACCCCTCCACTTT
CAIGAMNSPLHF
>TRBJ1-4|once|-|TRBV4-1|14
TGCGCCAGCAGCCAAGTTCGGGGGGCCGCAAAACTGTTTTTT
CASSQVRGAAKLFF
>TRBJ1-5|-|-|TRBV2|16
TGTGCCAAGCTAGACAGGAGGGCGGGAAGCAATCAGCCCCAGCATTTT
CAKLDRRAGSNQPQHF
>TRBJ2-1|-|TRBD2|TRBV5-1|15
TGCGCCAGCACTATGGGGACTAGCGGCTACAATGAGCAGTTCTTC
CASTMGTSGYNEQFF
>TRBJ1-1|-|-|TRBV28|14
TGTGCCAGCAGTTTATCAGGTGTGAACACTGAAGCTTTCTTT
CASSLSGVNTEAFF
>TRBJ2-2|-|TRBD1|TRBV7-2|14
TGTGCCAGCAGCTTCCAGGGGGCATCCGGGGAGCTGTTTTTT
CASSFQGASGELFF
>TRBJ1-2|-|-|TRBV30|12
TGTGCCTGGAGTTCCAGGGTGGAAGGCTACACCTTC
CAWSSRVEGYTF
>TRBJ2-4|-|-|TRBV2|14
TGTGCCAGCAGCGGACAGAGGTCCAAAAACATTCAGTACTTC
CASSGQRSKNIQYF
>TRBJ1-3|-|-|TRBV27|14
TGTGCCAGCAGCCGTAGACAACCAGGAAACACCATATATTTT
CASSRRQPGNTIYF